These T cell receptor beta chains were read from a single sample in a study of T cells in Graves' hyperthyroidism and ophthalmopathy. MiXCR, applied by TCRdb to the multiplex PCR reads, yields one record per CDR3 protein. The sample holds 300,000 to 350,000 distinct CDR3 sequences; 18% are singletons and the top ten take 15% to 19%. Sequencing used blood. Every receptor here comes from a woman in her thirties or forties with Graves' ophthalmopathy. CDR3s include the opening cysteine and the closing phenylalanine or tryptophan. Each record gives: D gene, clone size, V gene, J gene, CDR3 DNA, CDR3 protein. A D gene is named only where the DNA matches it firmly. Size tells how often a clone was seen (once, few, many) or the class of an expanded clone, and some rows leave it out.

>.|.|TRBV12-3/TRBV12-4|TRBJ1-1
TGTGCCAGCAGCCCTGAGGGGCTTCAGGTTACTGAAGCTTTCTTT
CASSPEGLQVTEAFF
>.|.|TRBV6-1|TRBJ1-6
TGTGTCAGCATAAGTAGCAGCTCCTATAATTCACCCCTCCACTTT
CVSISSSSYNSPLHF
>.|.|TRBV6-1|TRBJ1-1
TGTGCCAGCAGTGAAGGGCGACTGAGGACTGAAGCTTTCTTT
CASSEGRLRTEAFF
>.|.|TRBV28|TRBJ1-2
TGTGCCAGCACTCCCCTCCGGGTTGACTATGGCTACACCTTC
CASTPLRVDYGYTF
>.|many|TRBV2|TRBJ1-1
TGTGCCAGCAGTGTCGCAGACATGAACACTGAAGCTTTCTTT
CASSVADMNTEAFF
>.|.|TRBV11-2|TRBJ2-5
TGTGCCAGCAGCGGAAACGGGGGCAGGGAGACCCAGTACTTC
CASSGNGGRETQYF
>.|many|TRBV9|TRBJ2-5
TGTGCCAGCAGCGTAGGGGAGGAGGCATCGGAGACCCAGTACTTC
CASSVGEEASETQYF
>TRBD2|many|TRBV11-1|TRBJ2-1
TGTGCCAGCCGATCTCGCGGGAGTAGATCCTACAATGAGCAGTTCTTC
CASRSRGSRSYNEQFF
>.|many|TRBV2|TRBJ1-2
TGTGCCAGCAACACCGGGAGGGAGAATGGCTACACCTTC
CASNTGRENGYTF
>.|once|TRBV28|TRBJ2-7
TGTGCCAGCAGTCCTGGGACAAGGGTAGGCGAGCAGTACTTC
CASSPGTRVGEQYF
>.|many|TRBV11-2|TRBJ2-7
TGTGCCAGCAGCTCAGTCTGGGTGGGGGCGCGGGAGCAGTACTTC
CASSSVWVGAREQYF
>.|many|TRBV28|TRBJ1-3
TGTGCCAGCAGTTTACGGATCTCTGGAAACACCATATATTTT
CASSLRISGNTIYF
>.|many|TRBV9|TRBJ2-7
TGTGCCAGCAGCGTAGGACAGAACTCCTACGAGCAGTACTTC
CASSVGQNSYEQYF
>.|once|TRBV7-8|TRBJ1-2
TGTGCCAGCAGCTTAGATCCTGGAACTAACTATGGCTACACCTTC
CASSLDPGTNYGYTF
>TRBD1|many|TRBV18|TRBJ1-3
TGTGCCAGCTCACCCCCAACACCGGGACAGGGTGGAAACACCATATATTTT
CASSPPTPGQGGNTIYF
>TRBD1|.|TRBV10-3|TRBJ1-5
TGTGCCTCACACCTCGGGACAGTTGGTAATCAGCCCCAGCATTTT
CASHLGTVGNQPQHF
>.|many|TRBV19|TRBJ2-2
TGTGCCAGTAGTATAGAACGGACGTGGTTTGGGACCGGGGAGCTGTTTTTT
CASSIERTWFGTGELFF
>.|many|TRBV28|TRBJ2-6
TGTGCCAGCAGTGGGTGGAACGGGAGCCTCAACTCTGGGGCCAACGTCCTGACTTTC
CASSGWNGSLNSGANVLTF
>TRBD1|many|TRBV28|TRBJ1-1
TGTGCCAGCAGTCTGACAGGGATTAGGGCTGAAGCTTTCTTT
CASSLTGIRAEAFF
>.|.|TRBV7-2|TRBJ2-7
TGTGCCAGCAGCTTAGAACGGCACACCTACGAGCAGTACTTC
CASSLERHTYEQYF
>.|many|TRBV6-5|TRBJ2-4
TGTGCCAGCAGTTCGCCAGGGTCGGCCAAAAACATTCAGTACTTC
CASSSPGSAKNIQYF
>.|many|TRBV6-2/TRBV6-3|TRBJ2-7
TGTGCCAGCAGTTCTCCAGCTGTTGAATACGAGCAGTACTTC
CASSSPAVEYEQYF
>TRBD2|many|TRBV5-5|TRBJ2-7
TGTGCCAGCAGCTTGGTAGGGACTAGCGGATCCTACGAGCAGTACTTC
CASSLVGTSGSYEQYF
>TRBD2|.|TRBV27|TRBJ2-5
TGTGCCAGCAGTTATTTAGCGGGAGGTACGGAGACCCAGTACTTC
CASSYLAGGTETQYF
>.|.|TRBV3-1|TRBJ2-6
TGTGCCAGCAGTCCCCTTGGGGCCAACGTCCTGACTTTC
CASSPLGANVLTF
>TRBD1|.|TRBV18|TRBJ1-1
TGTGCCAGCTCCCAAACAGGGGTCACTGGAGCTTTCTTT
CASSQTGVTGAFF
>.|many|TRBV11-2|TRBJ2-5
TGTGCCAGCAGCAGCACTTTCGAAGAGACCCAGTACTTC
CASSSTFEETQYF
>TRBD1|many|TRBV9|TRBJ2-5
TGTGCCAGCAGCGTAGAGGGACAGCAAGAGACCCAGTACTTC
CASSVEGQQETQYF
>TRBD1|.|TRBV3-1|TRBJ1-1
TGTGCCAGCAGCCCACCCGACAGGGCATCAATAAGCTGGATTACGGTTTTCTTT
CASSPPDRASISWITVFF
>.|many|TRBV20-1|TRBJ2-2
TGCAGTGCTAGATTGGGTAGCGGAGCCACCGGGGAGCTGTTTTTT
CSARLGSGATGELFF
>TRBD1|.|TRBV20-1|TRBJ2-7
TGCAGTGCTAGTTTGGGACAGGGATACGAGCAGTACTTC
CSASLGQGYEQYF
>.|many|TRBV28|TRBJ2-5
TGTGCCAGCAGAGACAGGAACCAAGAGACCCAGTACTTC
CASRDRNQETQYF
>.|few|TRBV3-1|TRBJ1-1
TGTGCCAGCAGCCCCCCGATACCCGACACTGAAGCTTTCTTT
CASSPPIPDTEAFF
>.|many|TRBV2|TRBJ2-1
TGTGCCAGCAGCGAGATATCCTACAATGAGCAGTTCTTC
CASSEISYNEQFF
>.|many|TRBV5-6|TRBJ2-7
TGTGCCACCATGACAGGAGGATCGGGCGGCTACGAGCAGTACTTC
CATMTGGSGGYEQYF
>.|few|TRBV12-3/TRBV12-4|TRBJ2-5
TGTGCCAGCAGTTTCGTTCAGGGGCCAAGGGCCCAGTACTTC
CASSFVQGPRAQYF
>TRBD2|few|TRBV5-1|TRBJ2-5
TGCGCCAGCAGGGGGGGGACCCTGCAAGAGACCCAGTACTTC
CASRGGTLQETQYF
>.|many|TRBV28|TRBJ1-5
TGTGCCAGCAGCGAGGGGCGTCAGCCCCAGCATTTT
CASSEGRQPQHF
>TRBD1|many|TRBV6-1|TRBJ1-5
TGTGCCAGCAGAGCCGGGACAGGTGGGAATCAGCCCCAGCATTTT
CASRAGTGGNQPQHF
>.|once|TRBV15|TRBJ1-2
TGTGCCACCAGCAGAGGTGGTGTCTATGGCTACACCTTC
CATSRGGVYGYTF